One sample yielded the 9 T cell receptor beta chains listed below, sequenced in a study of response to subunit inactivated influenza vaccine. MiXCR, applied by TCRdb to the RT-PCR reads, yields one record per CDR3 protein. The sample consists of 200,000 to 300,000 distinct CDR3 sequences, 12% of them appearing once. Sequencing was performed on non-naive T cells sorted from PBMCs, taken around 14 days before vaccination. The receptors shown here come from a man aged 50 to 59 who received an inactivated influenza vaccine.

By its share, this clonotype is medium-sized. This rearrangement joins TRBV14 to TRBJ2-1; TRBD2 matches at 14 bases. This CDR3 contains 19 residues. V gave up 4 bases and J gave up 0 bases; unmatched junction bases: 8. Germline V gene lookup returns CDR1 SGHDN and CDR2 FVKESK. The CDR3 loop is CASSRWTSGRLSSYNEQFF. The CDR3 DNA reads TGTGCCAGCAGCCGATGGACTAGCGGGAGGTTAAGCTCCTACAATGAGCAGTTCTTC.

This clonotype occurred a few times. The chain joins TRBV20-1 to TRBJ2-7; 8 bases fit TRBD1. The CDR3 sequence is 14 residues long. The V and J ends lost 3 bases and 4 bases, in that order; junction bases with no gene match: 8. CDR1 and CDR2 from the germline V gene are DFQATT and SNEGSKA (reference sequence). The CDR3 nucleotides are TGCAGTGCTAGGGTTAGACAGGGGAATTACGAGCAGTACTTC. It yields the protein CSARVRQGNYEQYF.

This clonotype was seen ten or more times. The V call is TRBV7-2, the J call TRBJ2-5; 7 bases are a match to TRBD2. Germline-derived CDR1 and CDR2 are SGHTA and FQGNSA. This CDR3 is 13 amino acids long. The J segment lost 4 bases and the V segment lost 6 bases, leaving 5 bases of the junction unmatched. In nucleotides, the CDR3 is TGTGCCAGCAGTTTATCGGGGGGAGAGACCCAGTACTTC. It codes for CASSLSGGETQYF.

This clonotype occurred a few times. CDR3 nucleotides: TGTGCCAGTACTCTACGCCGGGACAGGACCTACAATGAGCAGTTCTTC. Amino acids: CASTLRRDRTYNEQFF. This sequence joins TRBV19 and TRBJ2-1; 8 bases fit TRBD1. This CDR3 has 16 amino acids. V was pared by 7 bases and J by 2 bases, with 10 bases of the junction left unmatched. The germline CDR1 and CDR2 sequences are LNHDA and SQIVND (reference sequence). Full variable domain (outside the CDR3, taken from reference TRBV19 and TRBJ2-1): DGGITQSPKYLFRKEGQNVTLSCEQNLNHDAMYWYRQDPGQGLRLIYYSQIVNDFQKGDIAEGYSVSREKKESFPLTVTSAQKNPTAFYLCASTLRRDRTYNEQFFGPGTRLTVL.

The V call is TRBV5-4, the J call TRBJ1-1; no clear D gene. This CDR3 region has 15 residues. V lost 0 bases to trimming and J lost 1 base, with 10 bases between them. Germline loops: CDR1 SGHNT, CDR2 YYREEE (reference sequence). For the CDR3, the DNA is TGTGCCAGCAGCTTGGGTCGGGCAAGGAACACTGAAGCTTTCTTT. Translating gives CASSLGRARNTEAFF.

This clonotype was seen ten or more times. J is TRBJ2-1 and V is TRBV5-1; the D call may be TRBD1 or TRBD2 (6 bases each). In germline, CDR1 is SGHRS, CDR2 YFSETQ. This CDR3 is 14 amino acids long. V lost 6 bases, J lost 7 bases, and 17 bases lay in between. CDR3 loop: CASTQGSGGNEQFF. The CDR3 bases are TGCGCCAGCACCCAGGGGTCCGGAGGGAATGAGCAGTTCTTC.

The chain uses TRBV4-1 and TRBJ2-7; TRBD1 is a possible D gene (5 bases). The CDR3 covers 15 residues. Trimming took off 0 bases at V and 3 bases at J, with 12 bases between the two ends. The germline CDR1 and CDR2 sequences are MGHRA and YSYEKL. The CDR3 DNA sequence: TGCGCCAGCAGCCAAGACGACAGCTCCTACTACGAGCAGTACTTC. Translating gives CASSQDDSSYYEQYF.

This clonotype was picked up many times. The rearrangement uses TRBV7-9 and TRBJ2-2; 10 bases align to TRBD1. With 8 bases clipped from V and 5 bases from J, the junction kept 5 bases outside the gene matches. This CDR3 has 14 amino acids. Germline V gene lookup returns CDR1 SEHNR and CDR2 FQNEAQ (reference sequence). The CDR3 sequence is CASRGTGATGELFF. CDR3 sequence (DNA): TGTGCCAGCCGCGGGACAGGGGCGACCGGGGAGCTGTTTTTT. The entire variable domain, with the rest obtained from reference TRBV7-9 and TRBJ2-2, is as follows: DTGVSQNPRHKITKRGQNVTFRCDPISEHNRLYWYRQTLGQGPEFLTYFQNEAQLEKSRLLSDRFSAERPKGSFSTLEIQRTEQGDSAMYLCASRGTGATGELFFGEGSRLTVL.

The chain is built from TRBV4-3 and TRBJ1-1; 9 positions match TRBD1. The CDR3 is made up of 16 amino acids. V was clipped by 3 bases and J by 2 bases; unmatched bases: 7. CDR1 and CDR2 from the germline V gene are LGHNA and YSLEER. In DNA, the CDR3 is TGCGCCAGCAGCCACCTAGCGGGACAGGGTAACACTGAAGCTTTCTTT. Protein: CASSHLAGQGNTEAFF.